The 15 T cell receptor beta chains below all came from one sample that was sequenced in a study of blood T cell repertoires in COVID-19. The repertoire was sequenced with immunoSEQ multiplex PCR; TCRdb's copy has only in-frame clones and lacks some. The repertoire holds 60,000 to 100,000 clones, with 70% to 90% as singletons. Material: peripheral blood. These receptor sequences come from a man aged 45 to 65 with active COVID-19.

The chain uses TRBV6-5 and TRBJ1-1; D not certain. Per germline, CDR1 MNHEY and CDR2 SVGAGI. Trimming pared 4 bases from V and 6 bases from J, leaving 15 bases between. The CDR3 contains 14 residues. The chain's CDR3 is CASSSNLNGAEAFF. The CDR3 DNA follows: TGTGCCAGCAGTTCTAACCTTAACGGTGCTGAAGCTTTCTTT.

The gene calls are TRBV11-3 and TRBJ2-7; D gene uncertain. V gave up 1 base and J gave up 7 bases, with 8 bases separating them. This CDR3 is 12 amino acids long. CDR1 and CDR2 from the germline V gene are SGHNT and YENEEA. CDR3 nucleotide sequence: TGTGCCAGCAGCTTAGGGCCCTGGGAGCAGTACTTC. This encodes CASSLGPWEQYF.

V is TRBV4-2 and J is TRBJ1-4, with unresolved D. This CDR3 contains 14 residues. Germline V gives CDR1 LGHNA, CDR2 YNFKEQ. V lost 2 bases and J 5 bases, leaving 9 bases between the germline ends. Here the CDR3 DNA reads TGTGCCAGCAGCCAACGGCAGGCCAATGAAAAACTGTTTTTT. Translating it yields CASSQRQANEKLFF.

Here the CDR3 DNA reads TGTGCCAGCAAAGTCGAGGGAGGCTCTGGAAACACCATATATTTT. This codes for CASKVEGGSGNTIYF. V usage is TRBV6-5 and J usage is TRBJ1-3; D is unclear. V was trimmed by 7 bases and J by 0 bases, leaving 13 bases between them. The CDR3 consists of 15 residues. Germline V gives CDR1 MNHEY, CDR2 SVGAGI.

The table lists this clone with a count of one. The V gene is TRBV30, the J gene TRBJ2-3; 10 nucleotides line up with TRBD2. Germline loops: CDR1 GTSNPN, CDR2 SVGIG (reference sequence). Germline trimming cut 8 bases from V and 8 bases from J; bases unmatched to any gene: 19. The CDR3 spans 16 residues. The CDR3 region is CATTLSGGARLGTQYF. The DNA for the CDR3 is TGTGCCACCACCCTGAGCGGGGGGGCTCGGTTGGGTACGCAGTATTTT.

The gene calls are TRBV10-3 and TRBJ2-5; 10 nucleotides match TRBD2. CDR3 size: 14 residues. Germline V gene data show CDR1 as ENHRY and CDR2 as SYGVKD. With V trimmed by 8 bases and J by 5 bases, 8 bases remained unmatched. In nucleotides, the CDR3 is TGTGCCATCTCCATAGCGGGAGGAGGTGAGACCCAGTACTTC. Translated: CAISIAGGGETQYF.

The chain uses TRBV19 and TRBJ1-5; tentatively, D is TRBD1 (6 bases). Per germline, CDR1 LNHDA and CDR2 SQIVND (reference sequence). V dropped 2 bases and J dropped 2 bases, with 19 bases sitting between them. The CDR3 runs 18 residues. CDR3 nucleotides: TGTGCCAGTAGTATACCCCGCCGGGGGGCGGGTGGCAATCAGCCCCAGCATTTT. This translates into CASSIPRRGAGGNQPQHF.

This clone was seen once. J is TRBJ1-1 and V is TRBV7-9; D is unclear. This CDR3 comprises 14 residues. From germline, CDR1 is SEHNR and CDR2 FQNEAQ (reference sequence). V was trimmed by 5 bases and J by 1 base, leaving 11 bases between them. CDR3 sequence (DNA): TGTGCCAGCAGCGCTACGTTTGAGAACACTGAAGCTTTCTTT. Protein: CASSATFENTEAFF.

The CDR3 DNA reads as TGTGCCAGCAGTTTGAGGGGACAGGGGGGACCTGAAGCTTTCTTT. Its translation: CASSLRGQGGPEAFF. The V call is TRBV28, the J call TRBJ1-1, with 11 bases fitting TRBD1. The CDR3 has 15 amino acids. Per the germline V gene, CDR1 is MDHEN and CDR2 is SYDVKM. V dropped 3 bases and J dropped 6; count of bases not matched to a gene: 6.

The DNA for the CDR3 is TGCGCCAGCAGCTTACAGGGTCCCAATAATTCACCCCTCCACTTT. Translated, it gives CASSLQGPNNSPLHF. J is TRBJ1-6 and V is TRBV5-1; possible D gene TRBD1, 6 bases. The CDR3 contains 15 residues. CDR1 SGHRS and CDR2 YFSETQ come from the germline V gene. V lost 2 bases and J lost 5, with 11 bases in between.

The chain is built from TRBV7-2 and TRBJ2-7; D may be TRBD2 (6 bases). The V end lost 1 base, the J end lost 4 bases, and 17 bases lay between the germline ends. The CDR3 spans 16 residues. Germline V gene sequence: CDR1 SGHTA, CDR2 FQGNSA. The CDR3 sequence is CASSLEAGTGVYEQYF. Here the CDR3 DNA reads TGTGCCAGCAGCTTAGAGGCGGGAACGGGGGTTTACGAGCAGTACTTC.

CDR3 amino acids: CASHLGGGWNTEAFF. CDR3 bases: TGTGCCAGCCACCTGGGGGGGGGCTGGAACACTGAAGCTTTCTTT. The chain joins TRBV27 to TRBJ1-1, with D tentatively TRBD1 (6 bases). Germline V gives CDR1 MNHEY, CDR2 SMNVEV (reference sequence). CDR3 size: 15 residues. Trimming cost V 8 bases and J 1 base, with 17 bases left between them.

V is TRBV7-3 and J is TRBJ2-1; 7 bases agree with TRBD2. With V trimmed by 5 bases and J by 6 bases, 7 bases remained unmatched. CDR1 is SGHTA, CDR2 FQGTGA, per germline. This CDR3 is built from 14 residues. The CDR3 coding sequence is TGTGCCAGCAGCCAGGGACTAACCTCCAATGAGCAGTTCTTC. The encoded protein is CASSQGLTSNEQFF.

In its sample, this clone was seen a few times. The chain couples TRBV20-1 to TRBJ1-1, with D possibly TRBD1 on 5 matching bases. This CDR3 has 11 amino acids. The V and J ends lost 3 bases and 4 bases respectively, with 6 bases between them. Germline loops: CDR1 DFQATT, CDR2 SNEGSKA (reference sequence). Here the CDR3 reads CSASGGTEAFF. The CDR3 bases are TGCAGTGCTAGCGGGGGCACTGAAGCTTTCTTT.

The chain couples TRBV19 to TRBJ1-1; no definite D call. The germline V gene has CDR1 LNHDA and CDR2 SQIVND (reference sequence). V was trimmed by 10 bases and J by 5 bases, leaving 20 bases between them. The length of the CDR3 is 14 residues. The CDR3, as DNA: TGTGCCACCCGATCCCCCCCGGCGGTGACTGAAGCTTTCTTT. This sequence encodes CATRSPPAVTEAFF.